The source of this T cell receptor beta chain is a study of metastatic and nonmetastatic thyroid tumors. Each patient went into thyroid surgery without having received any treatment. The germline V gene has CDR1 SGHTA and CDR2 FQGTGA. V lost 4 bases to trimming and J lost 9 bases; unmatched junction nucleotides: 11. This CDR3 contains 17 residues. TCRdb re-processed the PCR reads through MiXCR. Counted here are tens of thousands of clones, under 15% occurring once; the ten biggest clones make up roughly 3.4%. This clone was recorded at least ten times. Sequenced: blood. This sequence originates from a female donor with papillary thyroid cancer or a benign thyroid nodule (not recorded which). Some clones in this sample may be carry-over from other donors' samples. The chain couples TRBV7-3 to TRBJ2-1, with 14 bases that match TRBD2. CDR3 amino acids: CASSSGLAGVRNVEQFF. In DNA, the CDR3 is TGTGCCAGCAGCTCGGGACTAGCGGGAGTTAGGAATGTTGAGCAGTTCTTC.